A selection of T cell receptor beta chains follows, all from one sample in a study of PD-L1 blockade in urothelial cancer. Clones were read by immunoSEQ multiplex PCR, and TCRdb kept only the in-frame ones, dropping some. The sample includes almost 90,000 clones, around 83% of them seen just once. Specimen: PBMCs, collected around atezolizumab (anti-PD-L1) treatment. These TCRs come from a man in his 60s with urothelial cancer. Each CDR3 is given with its conserved first and last residue. D genes are given only for firm matches. Size tells how often a clone was seen (once, few, many) or the class of an expanded clone, and some rows leave it out.

CDR3,DNA,size,D,V,J
CASSRLAPETQYF,TGTGCCAGCAGCAGACTAGCGCCGGAGACCCAGTACTTC,-,TRBD2,TRBV13,TRBJ2-5
CASSEKQGRDTIYF,TGTGCCAGCAGCGAGAAACAGGGTAGGGACACCATATATTTT,-,-,TRBV9,TRBJ1-3
CASSSSLGVGNTEAFF,TGCGCCAGCAGCTCCTCCCTCGGGGTGGGGAACACTGAAGCTTTCTTT,-,-,TRBV5-1,TRBJ1-1
CAWARGNYGYTF,TGTGCCTGGGCCCGGGGGAACTATGGCTACACCTTC,-,-,TRBV30,TRBJ1-2
CASSLVSGGHNEQFF,TGTGCCAGCAGCTTAGTTTCGGGGGGCCACAATGAGCAGTTCTTC,once,-,TRBV7-3,TRBJ2-1
CASSLQQGGSEVQFF,TGTGCCAGCAGCTTACAACAGGGGGGGTCCGAGGTGCAGTTCTTC,-,-,TRBV11-2,TRBJ2-1
CASSQEVNEQFF,TGTGCCAGCAGTCAGGAAGTCAATGAGCAGTTCTTC,once,-,TRBV7-9,TRBJ2-1
CAWVAVTEAFF,TGTGCCTGGGTCGCGGTCACTGAAGCTTTCTTT,-,-,TRBV30,TRBJ1-1
CATPREHFLHF,TGTGCCACCCCGAGGGAACATTTCCTCCACTTT,once,-,TRBV15,TRBJ1-6
CASSVSGLAGGPETQYF,TGTGCCAGCAGCGTATCGGGACTAGCGGGGGGCCCAGAGACCCAGTACTTC,-,TRBD2,TRBV9,TRBJ2-5
CASSATSGPSNEQFF,TGTGCCAGCTCAGCTACTAGCGGGCCCTCCAATGAGCAGTTCTTC,-,TRBD2,TRBV18,TRBJ2-1
CASSLGGGGTKTQYF,TGTGCCAGCAGCTTGGGGGGGGGCGGGACGAAGACCCAGTACTTC,-,-,TRBV5-4,TRBJ2-5
CASSLSGQANYGYTF,TGTGCCAGCAGTTTATCTGGACAGGCTAACTATGGCTACACCTTC,-,TRBD1,TRBV27,TRBJ1-2
CASSSRTGMGNTIYF,TGTGCCAGCAGCAGCCGGACAGGGATGGGAAACACCATATATTTT,-,TRBD1,TRBV7-9,TRBJ1-3
CATSSPRDYVSGANVLTF,TGTGCCACCAGCAGTCCCCGGGACTACGTTTCGGGGGCCAACGTCCTGACTTTC,-,TRBD2,TRBV15,TRBJ2-6
CAISRGLAGESPGELFF,TGTGCCATCAGTCGGGGACTAGCGGGAGAGTCCCCCGGGGAGCTGTTTTTT,-,TRBD2,TRBV10-3,TRBJ2-2
CASNRQGRGNEQYF,TGTGCCAGCAACAGACAGGGGAGAGGTAACGAGCAGTACTTC,few,TRBD1,TRBV6-5,TRBJ2-7
CASSQEEHGQPQHF,TGCGCCAGCAGCCAGGAGGAACACGGTCAGCCCCAGCATTTT,once,-,TRBV4-3,TRBJ1-5
CASSISLAGEQFF,TGTGCCAGCAGCATCAGTTTAGCGGGGGAGCAGTTCTTC,-,TRBD2,TRBV11-2,TRBJ2-1
CASSPQWGAVQPQHF,TGCGCCAGCAGCCCCCAGTGGGGCGCGGTTCAGCCCCAGCATTTT,-,-,TRBV4-1,TRBJ1-5
CAWNGLPTGELFF,TGTGCCTGGAACGGGTTACCTACCGGGGAGCTGTTTTTT,few,-,TRBV30,TRBJ2-2
CASSLRTGLSGNTIYF,TGTGCCAGCAGCCTCCGGACAGGACTCTCTGGAAACACCATATATTTT,-,TRBD1,TRBV7-9,TRBJ1-3
CASSHNGEGPEAFF,TGTGCCAGCAGCCATAACGGGGAGGGCCCTGAAGCTTTCTTT,-,-,TRBV7-9,TRBJ1-1
CASSPRTGWTGELFF,TGTGCCAGCAGTCCTAGGACAGGTTGGACCGGGGAGCTGTTTTTT,-,TRBD1,TRBV25-1,TRBJ2-2
CASSTKGGAGGYTF,TGTGCCAGCAGCACCAAGGGGGGGGCCGGGGGCTACACCTTC,-,-,TRBV13,TRBJ1-2
CASSDPAERKLFF,TGTGCCAGCAGTGATCCAGCGGAGAGAAAACTGTTTTTT,-,-,TRBV2,TRBJ1-4
CASSLARNTDTQYF,TGTGCCAGCAGCTTAGCCAGGAACACAGATACGCAGTATTTT,-,-,TRBV7-2,TRBJ2-3
CAWSNGQGAQPQHF,TGTGCCTGGAGTAACGGACAGGGGGCTCAGCCCCAGCATTTT,-,TRBD1,TRBV30,TRBJ1-5
CAWRRQGKTEAFF,TGTGCCTGGAGGCGACAGGGGAAGACTGAAGCTTTCTTT,few,TRBD1,TRBV30,TRBJ1-1
CASRELAGTSSYNEQFF,TGTGCCAGCAGGGAACTAGCGGGGACCAGCTCCTACAATGAGCAGTTCTTC,-,TRBD2,TRBV28,TRBJ2-1
CSSWDRGLDTQYF,TGCAGCAGTTGGGACAGGGGTCTGGATACGCAGTATTTT,-,TRBD1,TRBV29-1,TRBJ2-3
CASSLVRTSGSQETQYF,TGTGCCAGCAGCTTAGTAAGGACTAGCGGTTCCCAAGAGACCCAGTACTTC,-,TRBD2,TRBV11-2,TRBJ2-5
CAWSVKGAQQPQHF,TGTGCCTGGAGTGTCAAGGGGGCGCAGCAGCCCCAGCATTTT,-,TRBD1,TRBV30,TRBJ1-5
CASSRDRVRLVGSGYTF,TGTGCCAGCAGCCGTGACAGGGTTCGGTTGGTTGGTTCTGGCTACACCTTC,-,TRBD1,TRBV7-2,TRBJ1-2
CASSLQEGGYTF,TGTGCCAGCAGCTTACAGGAGGGTGGCTACACCTTC,-,-,TRBV7-8,TRBJ1-2
CASSSPEGFEQFF,TGCGCCAGCAGTTCGCCCGAGGGATTTGAGCAGTTCTTC,-,-,TRBV5-1,TRBJ2-1
CASSLGVGRGETQYF,TGTGCCAGCAGCTTGGGAGTGGGACGGGGGGAGACCCAGTACTTC,-,-,TRBV5-4,TRBJ2-5
CASSFGWGRAGQETQYF,TGTGCCAGCAGTTTTGGCTGGGGCAGGGCGGGGCAAGAGACCCAGTACTTC,-,-,TRBV28,TRBJ2-5
CASSGTVGNEKLFF,TGTGCCAGCAGCGGGACAGTCGGCAATGAAAAACTGTTTTTT,-,TRBD1,TRBV5-5,TRBJ1-4
CASSPGTYYGYTF,TGTGCCAGCAGCCCAGGGACTTACTATGGCTACACCTTC,-,-,TRBV11-2,TRBJ1-2
CASSLDLRTGSSYNEQFF,TGCGCCAGCAGCTTGGATTTACGGACAGGAAGCTCCTACAATGAGCAGTTCTTC,-,TRBD1,TRBV5-1,TRBJ2-1
CASSQGQGERGTQYF,TGTGCCAGCAGCCAGGGACAGGGGGAAAGGGGTACGCAGTATTTT,-,TRBD1,TRBV6-6,TRBJ2-3
CASSLPGASNQPQHF,TGTGCCAGCAGCTTACCAGGGGCAAGCAATCAGCCCCAGCATTTT,-,-,TRBV7-9,TRBJ1-5
CASSPLGDRRNTGELFF,TGTGCCAGCAGCCCACTCGGGGACAGGCGTAACACCGGGGAGCTGTTTTTT,-,TRBD1,TRBV9,TRBJ2-2
CASSTTGDGGYTF,TGCGCCAGCAGCACGACAGGGGATGGAGGCTACACCTTC,-,TRBD1,TRBV5-1,TRBJ1-2
CASSRDRAAYEQYF,TGTGCCAGCAGTCGGGACAGGGCTGCCTACGAGCAGTACTTC,-,TRBD1,TRBV6-5,TRBJ2-7
CASSRTGTETDTQYF,TGTGCCAGCTCACGTACCGGGACAGAGACAGATACGCAGTATTTT,-,TRBD1,TRBV18,TRBJ2-3
CASSTDGQANQPQHF,TGTGCCAGCAGCACGGACGGACAGGCTAACCAGCCCCAGCATTTT,few,TRBD1,TRBV5-5,TRBJ1-5